This TCR beta chain is drawn from a study of Graves' ophthalmopathy and Graves' hyperthyroidism. Study-level results: Most expanded clonotypes in thyroid above 0.001 frequency also showed up in blood.

The germline V gene has CDR1 MGHDK and CDR2 SYGVNS. The CDR3 is 16 amino acids. The germline V and J ends were trimmed by 5 bases and 6 bases, with 20 bases remaining between them. The table lists this clonotype with a few counts. Its antigen is as yet unknown. TCR beta CDR3 regions were amplified from RNA transcripts. A first-round RT-PCR used HTBI primers, followed by a second-round multiplex PCR. TCRdb re-derived calls from the multiplex PCR reads in MiXCR, one entry per CDR3 protein. The data contain around 1,000,000 distinct CDR3 sequences, about 40% of them singletons. In this cohort, patients with other autoimmune diseases, uncontrolled infections, pregnancy or lactation were excluded.

Sequenced: peripheral blood or thyroid tissue (not recorded which). The V gene is TRBV25-1, the J gene TRBJ1-5; possibly TRBD1 for D (6 bases). The receptor comes from an adult man with Graves' hyperthyroidism. The CDR3 sequence is CASSLWVGEGGQPQHF. CDR3 DNA: TGTGCCAGCAGTTTATGGGTTGGGGAGGGGGGTCAGCCCCAGCATTTT.